This entry describes one TCR beta chain. Its antigen remains unknown. This record belongs to a study of Graves' ophthalmopathy and Graves' hyperthyroidism. About the research overall: No treatment had been given when peripheral blood was collected at initial diagnosis.

This CDR3 spans 17 amino acids. Germline V gene data show CDR1 as SGHVS and CDR2 as FQNEAQ. V shed 5 bases, J shed 0 bases, and the junction held 6 bases outside the gene matches. General study results and limits: This model predicted ophthalmopathy progression (sensitivity approximately 68%, specificity around 72%).

As the template, RNA transcripts were used to amplify TCR beta CDR3 regions. First-round RT-PCR employed HTBI primers, with a second-round multiplex PCR after it. TCRdb re-derived calls from the multiplex PCR reads in MiXCR, one entry per CDR3 protein. This table holds some 360,000 distinct CDR3 sequences, 17% found once. Clinical symptoms, serum thyroxine, TRAb, thyroid ultrasound and orbital computed tomography formed the basis of diagnosis. The V call is TRBV7-8, the J call TRBJ2-6; 8 nucleotides line up with TRBD1. The TCR was taken from an adult woman with stable Graves' hyperthyroidism. Material: peripheral blood. As DNA, the CDR3 is TGTGCCAGCAGCCCCGGACAGGGCAGCTCTGGGGCCAACGTCCTGACTTTC. It specifies CASSPGQGSSGANVLTF.